This T cell receptor (beta chain) was sequenced in a study of regulatory T cells in long-lasting Graves disease. Libraries of TCR beta came from iRepertoire HTBI primers plus Arm-PCR of CDR3 regions. MiXCR, run by TCRdb on the multiplex PCR reads, gives a single entry per CDR3 protein. The profile shows fewer than 650,000 distinct CDR3 sequences, 15% to 20% of them singletons. Time point denoted: newly diagnosed GD, antithyroid drugs for less than 3 months. Construction of the TCR library relied on RNA isolated from PBMCs. This clonotype was detected only a few times. The germline CDR1 and CDR2 sequences are DFQATT and SNEGSKA (reference sequence). V dropped 6 bases and J dropped 1 base, with 16 bases sitting between them. The CDR3 loop spans 15 amino acids. In addition, the sample was reused for a study of T cells in Graves' hyperthyroidism and ophthalmopathy.

The receptor was isolated from a woman younger than 45 with Graves disease. The sample here was peripheral blood mononuclear cells (PBMCs), taken at new diagnosis, from a patient treated with antithyroid drugs. This sequence joins TRBV20-1 and TRBJ1-5; a weak D match, TRBD1 (6 bases). DNA for the CDR3: TGCAGTGCCGTTCCGGGACACAAAAGCAATCAGCCCCAGCATTTT. It yields the protein CSAVPGHKSNQPQHF.